This T cell receptor (beta chain) was identified in a study of T cell repertoires in cytomegalovirus infection. V was pared by 6 bases and J by 4 bases, with 6 bases of the junction left unmatched. This CDR3 is 15 amino acids long. Germline V gives CDR1 SNHLY, CDR2 FYNNEI. TCRdb re-derived calls from the reads in MiXCR, one entry per CDR3 protein. The table lists some 280,000 distinct CDR3 sequences, roughly 13% of them singletons. This clonotype was detected a few times. Sequences were obtained from PBMCs. The clonotype was recovered from a human donor in good health (CMV status not recorded). Some clones in this sample may be carry-over from other donors' samples. J is TRBJ2-2 and V is TRBV2; 9 bases align to TRBD1. CDR3: CASSHGTGFTGELFF. CDR3 in DNA: TGTGCCAGCAGCCACGGGACAGGGTTCACCGGGGAGCTGTTTTTT.